One and the same sample provided the 11 T cell receptor beta chains below, sequenced in a study of shared clonotypes between healthy human individuals. Profiled with immunoSEQ multiplex PCR; TCRdb holds only in-frame clones, not every one. The sample records hundreds of thousands of clones, 92% being singletons. Naive CD8 cells comprised CD45RO-negative, CCR7-positively selected cells, excluding terminally differentiated effector memory CD45RA+ cells. Sequencing was performed on naive CD8+ T cells sorted from blood. The receptors come from a man aged 30 to 45 in good health.

This clone was seen a single time. The chain is built from TRBV7-6 and TRBJ2-3, with D perhaps matching TRBD2 (6 bases). Germline V gene sequence: CDR1 SGHVS, CDR2 FNYEAQ. The CDR3 is made up of 16 amino acids. Trimming pared 5 bases from V and 0 bases from J, leaving 15 bases between. CDR3: CASSRPRGTSTDTQYF. DNA for the CDR3: TGTGCCAGCAGCAGACCACGCGGGACTAGCACAGATACGCAGTATTTT. Together with reference TRBV7-6 and TRBJ2-3, the CDR3 gives the full variable domain: GAGVSQSPRYKVTKRGQDVALRCDPISGHVSLYWYRQALGQGPEFLTYFNYEAQQDKSGLPNDRFSAERPEGSISTLTIQRTEQRDSAMYRCASSRPRGTSTDTQYFGPGTRLTVL.

The chain joins TRBV28 to TRBJ2-3; 7 nucleotides align to TRBD1. The CDR3 is 18 amino acids. V gave up 5 bases and J gave up 5 bases; unmatched junction bases: 19. Germline CDR1 MDHEN, CDR2 SYDVKM. CDR3 residues: CASSPYGTGTEVEDTQYF. The CDR3 bases are TGTGCCAGCAGTCCATACGGGACCGGGACAGAGGTGGAAGATACGCAGTATTTT.

A single count supports this clone. The CDR3: CASSPGTGSWEQYF. CDR3 nucleotide sequence: TGTGCCAGTAGTCCGGGGACAGGGTCCTGGGAGCAGTACTTC. The rearrangement uses TRBV19 and TRBJ2-7; 9 positions agree with TRBD1. Per the germline V gene, CDR1 is LNHDA and CDR2 is SQIVND (reference sequence). J was trimmed by 7 bases and V by 5 bases; bases with no gene match: 9. The CDR3 covers 14 residues.

This rearrangement joins TRBV27 to TRBJ2-1; D not resolved. The CDR3 runs 13 residues. Looked up from germline, CDR1 is MNHEY and CDR2 is SMNVEV (reference sequence). With 2 bases removed from V and 8 bases from J, the gap between germline ends came to 10 bases. CDR3 sequence reads: CASSLHVRDEQFF. In DNA, the CDR3 is TGTGCCAGCAGTTTACATGTAAGGGATGAGCAGTTCTTC.

The chain has TRBV4-1 and TRBJ1-5; D may be TRBD1 (6 bases). The germline V and J ends were trimmed by 1 base and 3 bases, with 13 bases remaining between them. This CDR3 spans 16 amino acids. Germline V CDR1 and CDR2: MGHRA, YSYEKL. CDR3 sequence: CASSQGGAVFNQPQHF. CDR3 DNA: TGCGCCAGCAGCCAAGGGGGGGCAGTATTCAATCAGCCCCAGCATTTT.

The genes are TRBV28 and TRBJ2-7, with a weak D call TRBD2 (5 bases). CDR3 length: 14 amino acids. Deletions cut 8 bases from V and 1 base from J, with 15 bases between. Germline V CDR1 and CDR2: MDHEN, SYDVKM. The CDR3 is CASHGSSDSYEQYF. Here the CDR3 DNA reads TGTGCCAGCCATGGGAGTTCCGATTCCTACGAGCAGTACTTC.

In its sample, this clone was seen a few times. The V call is TRBV7-3, the J call TRBJ2-3; possible D gene TRBD2, 5 bases. V was pared by 5 bases and J by 3 bases, with 15 bases between. Germline values: CDR1 SGHTA, CDR2 FQGTGA. This CDR3 contains 15 residues. CDR3 protein: CASSEGRFGTDTQYF. CDR3 DNA: TGTGCCAGCAGCGAAGGGAGATTTGGGACAGATACGCAGTATTTT.

The genes are TRBV6-5 and TRBJ2-1, with D uncertain. V lost 5 bases to trimming and J lost 6 bases, with 11 bases between them. Germline values: CDR1 MNHEY, CDR2 SVGAGI. The CDR3 runs 13 residues. The CDR3 spells CASSLGNPNEQFF. The CDR3 coding sequence is TGTGCCAGCAGTCTGGGAAACCCCAATGAGCAGTTCTTC.

This sequence joins TRBV19 and TRBJ2-1; D uncertain. Trimming stripped 5 bases from V and 7 bases from J, with 15 bases between. The CDR3 length is 14 residues. Germline lookup yields CDR1 LNHDA and CDR2 SQIVND (reference sequence). This CDR3 is CASSADFPWNEQFF. The CDR3 nucleotides read TGTGCCAGTAGTGCCGACTTCCCCTGGAATGAGCAGTTCTTC.

This chain links TRBV7-9 with TRBJ1-5; 8 bases fit TRBD1. After removal of 5 bases from V and 2 bases from J, the junction contained 8 bases not matched to a gene. Germline V CDR1 and CDR2: SEHNR, FQNEAQ (reference sequence). There are 16 residues in the CDR3. CDR3 residues: CASSHTTGVRNQPQHF. CDR3 sequence (DNA): TGTGCCAGCAGCCATACGACAGGGGTTCGCAATCAGCCCCAGCATTTT.

This clone has a single count. The chain has TRBV6-1 and TRBJ2-5; 9 bases line up with TRBD1. With V trimmed by 2 bases and J by 5 bases, 9 bases remained unmatched. The CDR3 covers 16 residues. CDR1 is MNHNS and CDR2 is SASEGT in the germline V gene. The CDR3 DNA reads as TGTGCCAGCAGTGAATGGGGCGGGGACAGGGCTGAGACCCAGTACTTC. Protein: CASSEWGGDRAETQYF.